The clone carrying this T cell receptor beta chain was observed at least ten times. These data originate in a study of human T cells and chemical hapten exposure. Study-wide context: Sensitization applied 2% DPC to around 2 cm by around 2 cm of upper inner arm skin.

Time point in this sample: patch test 1, 2 weeks after DPC sensitization. The treatment here: therapeutic diphenylcyclopropenone sensitization with weekly scalp DPC. The template was total RNA from unfractionated whole blood. Germline loops: CDR1 SGHNT, CDR2 YYREEE (reference sequence). The V gene lost 1 base and the J gene lost 1 base, with 7 bases spanning the gap. This CDR3 has 14 residues. The study used a library that attached unique molecular identifiers to individual cDNA molecules. TCRdb used MiXCR to reprocess the RACE reads, holding one entry per CDR3 protein. The profile covers 39,000 or so distinct CDR3 sequences, with 4% appearing a single time and approximately 24% taken by the ten largest.

The chain is built from TRBV5-4 and TRBJ2-3, with D possibly matching TRBD2 (6 bases). This sample comprised whole blood, obtained in connection with sensitization to the hapten diphenylcyclopropenone (DPC). The receptor was derived from a man aged 45-60 years with alopecia areata. Some clones in this sample may be carry-over from other donors' samples. CDR3 DNA: TGTGCCAGCAGCTTGTCTAGCGGCACAGATACGCAGTATTTT. It yields the protein CASSLSSGTDTQYF. The variable domain in full, with the rest retrieved from reference TRBV5-4 and TRBJ2-3, is ETGVTQSPTHLIKTRGQQVTLRCSSQSGHNTVSWYQQALGQGPQFIFQYYREEENGRGNFPPRFSGLQFPNYSSELNVNALELDDSALYLCASSLSSGTDTQYFGPGTRLTVL.